This T cell receptor beta chain originates from a study of identical twins. This clonotype has just a few counts. TCRdb independently ran MiXCR on the 5' RACE reads; one entry per CDR3 protein. The sample gives 230,000 or so distinct CDR3 sequences, about 9% of which show up once; 3% to 3.5% is in the top ten. The V gene's germline CDR1 is DFQATT and CDR2 SNEGSKA (reference sequence). This CDR3 spans 14 amino acids. Trimming pared 4 bases from V and 0 bases from J, leaving 7 bases between. This same sample was also part of a study on yellow fever vaccine responses in identical twins.

The rearrangement joins TRBV20-1 to TRBJ2-6; maybe TRBD1 (5 bases). The TCR was taken from a young woman in good health. Sequencing input: CD8+ T cells sorted from blood. In DNA, the CDR3 is TGCAGTGCTATAACAGGCTCTGGGGCCAACGTCCTGACTTTC. Its translation is CSAITGSGANVLTF.